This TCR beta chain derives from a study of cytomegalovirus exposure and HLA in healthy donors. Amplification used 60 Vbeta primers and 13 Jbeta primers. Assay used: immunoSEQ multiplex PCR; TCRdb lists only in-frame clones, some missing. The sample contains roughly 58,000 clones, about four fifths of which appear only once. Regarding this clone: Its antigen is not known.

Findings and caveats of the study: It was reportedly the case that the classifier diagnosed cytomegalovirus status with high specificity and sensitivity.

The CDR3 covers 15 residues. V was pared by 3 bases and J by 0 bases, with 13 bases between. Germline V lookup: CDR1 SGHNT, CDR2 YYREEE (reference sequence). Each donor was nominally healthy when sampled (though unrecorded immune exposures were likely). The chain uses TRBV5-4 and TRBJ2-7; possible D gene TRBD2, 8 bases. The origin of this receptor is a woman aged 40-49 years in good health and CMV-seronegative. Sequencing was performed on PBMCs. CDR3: CASSSGGTSSYEQYF. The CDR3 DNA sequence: TGTGCCAGCAGCTCAGGGGGGACTAGCTCCTACGAGCAGTACTTC. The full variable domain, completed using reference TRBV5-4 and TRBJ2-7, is ETGVTQSPTHLIKTRGQQVTLRCSSQSGHNTVSWYQQALGQGPQFIFQYYREEENGRGNFPPRFSGLQFPNYSSELNVNALELDDSALYLCASSSGGTSSYEQYFGPGTRLTVT.